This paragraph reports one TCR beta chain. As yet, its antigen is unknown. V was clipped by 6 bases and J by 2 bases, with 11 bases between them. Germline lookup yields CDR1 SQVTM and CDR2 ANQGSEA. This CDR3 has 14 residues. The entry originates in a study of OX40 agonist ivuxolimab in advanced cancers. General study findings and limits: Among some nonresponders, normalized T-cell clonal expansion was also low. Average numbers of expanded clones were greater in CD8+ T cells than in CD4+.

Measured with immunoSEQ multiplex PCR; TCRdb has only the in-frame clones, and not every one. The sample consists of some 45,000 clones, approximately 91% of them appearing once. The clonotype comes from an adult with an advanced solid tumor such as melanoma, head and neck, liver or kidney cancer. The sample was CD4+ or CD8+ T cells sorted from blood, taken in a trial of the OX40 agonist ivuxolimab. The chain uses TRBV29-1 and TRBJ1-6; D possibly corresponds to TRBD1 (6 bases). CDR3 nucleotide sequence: TGCAGCGTGGGATACAGGGCCTATAATTCACCCCTCCACTTT. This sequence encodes CSVGYRAYNSPLHF.